A single sample gave rise to the 23 T cell receptor beta chains below, sequenced in a study of blood T cell repertoires in COVID-19. Profiled with immunoSEQ multiplex PCR; TCRdb holds only in-frame clones, not every one. The data contain roughly 430,000 clones, roughly 86% of them seen just once; the ten biggest clones take up approximately 2.1%. Material: PBMCs or T cells enriched from blood (not recorded which). The receptors were sampled from a woman aged 35 to 49 with acute COVID-19.

The rearrangement links TRBV7-2 to TRBJ2-1; a weak D match, TRBD2 (6 bases). CDR3 length: 14 residues. Per germline, CDR1 SGHTA and CDR2 FQGNSA. Trimming took 0 bases from V and 15 from J, leaving 18 bases between them. CDR3 DNA sequence: TGTGCCAGCAGCTTAGCGCTTTCCCGGGACGGGGGGTTCTTC. Its translation: CASSLALSRDGGFF.

This chain connects TRBV29-1 to TRBJ1-2; 7 positions match TRBD1. CDR1 and CDR2 from the germline V gene are SQVTM and ANQGSEA. CDR3 length: 15 amino acids. V was clipped by 5 bases and J by 0 bases; unmatched bases: 9. The CDR3 nucleotides are TGCAGCGTTCAACAGACAGGGAGACCTAACTATGGCTACACCTTC. Residues: CSVQQTGRPNYGYTF.

The table lists this clone with a few counts. The chain is built from TRBV5-4 and TRBJ1-2, with unresolved D. The CDR3 is 14 amino acids. CDR1 is SGHNT and CDR2 is YYREEE in the germline V gene (reference sequence). Deletions cut 4 bases from V and 2 bases from J, with 12 bases between. CDR3 DNA sequence: TGTGCCAGCAGCGCCGGAGGGCCCAACTATGGCTACACCTTC. Amino acid sequence: CASSAGGPNYGYTF.

The chain carries TRBV29-1 and TRBJ1-1; 9 bases map to TRBD1. Trimming cost V 4 bases and J 1 base; bases outside gene matches: 4. The CDR3 contains 14 residues. Per the germline V gene, CDR1 is SQVTM and CDR2 is ANQGSEA. The CDR3 protein is CSVGMGQGNTEAFF. In DNA, the CDR3 is TGCAGCGTTGGAATGGGACAGGGGAACACTGAAGCTTTCTTT.

The chain employs TRBV5-1 and TRBJ2-3, with TRBD2 as a possible D gene (6 bases). The V end lost 4 bases, the J end lost 2 bases, and 14 bases lay between the germline ends. Germline assignment: CDR1 SGHRS and CDR2 YFSETQ. The CDR3 is 15 amino acids. CDR3 protein: CASSPTAGYTDTQYF. CDR3 DNA: TGCGCCAGCAGCCCCACGGCGGGATACACAGATACGCAGTATTTT.

The chain links TRBV12-3 or TRBV12-4 to TRBJ2-7, with 7 positions matching TRBD1. This CDR3 spans 13 amino acids. The ends lost 3 bases at V and 3 bases at J; junction bases unmatched: 2. CDR3 nucleotide sequence: TGTGCCAGCAGTTTTCAGGGGGTCTACGAGCAGTACTTC. It translates to CASSFQGVYEQYF.

The chain combines TRBV5-1 with TRBJ1-1; 11 nucleotides line up with TRBD1. Germline CDR1 reads SGHRS; CDR2 reads YFSETQ. V lost 5 bases to trimming and J lost 7 bases; unmatched junction nucleotides: 10. CDR3 length: 15 residues. DNA of the CDR3: TGCGCCAGCAGATCGGACAGGGGGCGTTCTGATGAAGCTTTCTTT. Translating gives CASRSDRGRSDEAFF.

The rearrangement uses TRBV24-1 and TRBJ2-3; 8 nucleotides match TRBD1. The CDR3 runs 13 residues. V shed 3 bases and J 10 bases; nucleotides not matched to a gene: 5. Germline V gene lookup returns CDR1 KGHDR and CDR2 SFDVKD. The DNA for the CDR3 is TGTGCCACCAGTGATAATACAGGGGGGTCGCAGTATTTT. It is translated as CATSDNTGGSQYF.

This sequence joins TRBV19 and TRBJ1-2; 7 bases fit TRBD1. Losses at the gene ends were 3 bases for V and 4 bases for J; bases not matched to a gene: 5. Germline lookup yields CDR1 LNHDA and CDR2 SQIVND (reference sequence). This CDR3 contains 14 residues. CDR3 bases: TGTGCCAGTAGTATCCGTGAGGGGGCCTATGGCTACACCTTC. This codes for CASSIREGAYGYTF.

The chain carries TRBV29-1 and TRBJ1-1; no reliable D call. There are 15 residues in the CDR3. V was cut by 1 base and J by 0 bases, with 12 bases left in between. The germline gives CDR1 SQVTM, CDR2 ANQGSEA. The CDR3 here is CSVEVYRGVNTEAFF. The CDR3 DNA is TGCAGCGTTGAAGTATATCGGGGTGTGAACACTGAAGCTTTCTTT.

This clone was observed a single time. The rearrangement joins TRBV12-3 or TRBV12-4 to TRBJ2-2; D is undetermined. The CDR3 has 13 residues. V lost 3 bases and J lost 0, with 2 bases in between. The CDR3: CASSFTNTGELFF. The CDR3 DNA follows: TGTGCCAGCAGTTTCACGAACACCGGGGAGCTGTTTTTT.

The chain combines TRBV10-3 with TRBJ1-3; D unclear. With 11 bases removed from V and 0 bases from J, the gap between germline ends came to 14 bases. This CDR3 region has 14 residues. Germline loops: CDR1 ENHRY, CDR2 SYGVKD. Here the CDR3 reads CALRSDHSGNTIYF. CDR3 coding DNA: TGTGCCCTACGTAGCGACCACTCTGGAAACACCATATATTTT.

The chain joins TRBV5-1 to TRBJ2-7, with D perhaps matching TRBD2 (6 bases). The V end lost 0 bases, the J end lost 4 bases, and 11 bases lay between the germline ends. CDR3 size: 14 residues. CDR1 and CDR2 (germline): SGHRS, YFSETQ. The CDR3 nucleotides read TGCGCCAGCAGCTTGGGTGGCGGGAAATACGAGCAGTACTTC. Its protein is CASSLGGGKYEQYF.

V and J are TRBV7-9 and TRBJ1-6, with TRBD1 matching 8 bases. V was clipped by 4 bases and J by 5 bases; unmatched bases: 1. The CDR3 contains 14 residues. Germline assignment: CDR1 SEHNR and CDR2 FQNEAQ (reference sequence). The CDR3 loop reads CASSSTGDNSPLHF. CDR3 in DNA: TGTGCCAGCAGCTCGACAGGGGATAATTCACCCCTCCACTTT. The entire variable domain, with the rest obtained from reference TRBV7-9 and TRBJ1-6, is as follows: DTGVSQNPRHKITKRGQNVTFRCDPISEHNRLYWYRQTLGQGPEFLTYFQNEAQLEKSRLLSDRFSAERPKGSFSTLEIQRTEQGDSAMYLCASSSTGDNSPLHFGNGTRLTVT.

The V call is TRBV2, the J call TRBJ1-5; 7 positions agree with TRBD1. J was trimmed by 2 bases and V by 6 bases; bases with no gene match: 7. The CDR3 has 15 residues. The germline V gene encodes CDR1 SNHLY and CDR2 FYNNEI. The CDR3 spells CASRPQGDGNQPQHF. In DNA form, the CDR3 reads TGTGCCAGCAGGCCTCAGGGGGATGGCAATCAGCCCCAGCATTTT.

V gene TRBV27 combines with J gene TRBJ2-7, with TRBD2 matching over 8 bases. Germline V gene lookup returns CDR1 MNHEY and CDR2 SMNVEV (reference sequence). The CDR3 runs to 14 residues. V was clipped by 4 bases and J by 4 bases; unmatched bases: 6. This CDR3 is CASSWGGGLYEQYF. The CDR3 DNA reads TGTGCCAGCAGTTGGGGCGGGGGGTTGTACGAGCAGTACTTC.

V usage is TRBV30 and J usage is TRBJ2-3, with 8 nucleotides matching TRBD2. The CDR3 is 15 amino acids. With 3 bases clipped from V and 0 bases from J, the junction kept 5 bases outside the gene matches. Germline-derived CDR1 and CDR2 are GTSNPN and SVGIG (reference sequence). CDR3 region: CAWSSERGSTDTQYF. The DNA for the CDR3 is TGTGCCTGGAGCAGTGAGCGGGGGAGCACAGATACGCAGTATTTT.

The chain employs TRBV14 and TRBJ2-7; D is possibly TRBD1 (6 bases). V shed 0 bases and J shed 9 bases, with 12 bases lying between them. Germline V CDR1 and CDR2: SGHDN, FVKESK. This CDR3 is built from 13 residues. The CDR3 region has the DNA TGTGCCAGCAGCCAAGATCAGGGGACGATGCAGTACTTC. This codes for CASSQDQGTMQYF. Supplemented by reference TRBV14 and TRBJ2-7, the full variable domain reads EAGVTQFPSHSVIEKGQTVTLRCDPISGHDNLYWYRRVMGKEIKFLLHFVKESKQDESGMPNNRFLAERTGGTYSTLKVQPAELEDSGVYFCASSQDQGTMQYFGPGTRLTVT.

The rearrangement uses TRBV12-3 or TRBV12-4 and TRBJ1-2; possible D gene TRBD1, 5 bases. V lost 2 bases to trimming and J lost 4 bases, with 8 bases between them. This CDR3 has 13 amino acids. This chain's CDR3 is CASSLSGGYGYTF. For the CDR3, the DNA is TGTGCCAGCAGTTTATCCGGGGGCTATGGCTACACCTTC.

This chain uses TRBV9 with TRBJ1-2; 9 nucleotides agree with TRBD1. From germline, CDR1 is SGDLS and CDR2 YYNGEE. V lost 0 bases and J lost 6; bases outside the gene matches: 9. The CDR3 consists of 16 residues. The CDR3 reads CASSVAPDRGMDGYTF. The CDR3 nucleotides read TGTGCCAGCAGCGTAGCTCCAGACAGGGGGATGGATGGCTACACCTTC.

The J gene is TRBJ1-1, the V gene TRBV24-1; tentative D call: TRBD1 (5 bases). Trimming removed 3 bases from V and 0 bases from J, with 10 bases in between. Germline CDR1 and CDR2: KGHDR and SFDVKD. The CDR3 consists of 15 residues. The CDR3 here is CATSDLGQLNTEAFF. The CDR3 bases are TGTGCCACCAGTGATCTAGGACAACTGAACACTGAAGCTTTCTTT.

V gene TRBV19 combines with J gene TRBJ2-1, with D maybe TRBD2 (6 bases). Germline lookup yields CDR1 LNHDA and CDR2 SQIVND (reference sequence). Between the trimmed V and J ends, which lost 4 bases and 7 bases, there was a span of 8 bases. This CDR3 comprises 12 residues. CDR3 DNA sequence: TGTGCCAGTAGTAAGGGGAGGAATGAGCAGTTCTTC. Its protein product is CASSKGRNEQFF.

This chain links TRBV29-1 with TRBJ1-1, with unresolved D. Germline CDR1 SQVTM, CDR2 ANQGSEA. The CDR3 is 10 residues long. Trimming stripped 2 bases from V and 10 bases from J, with 8 bases between. The chain's CDR3 is CSVEQSLAFF. The CDR3 nucleotides read TGCAGCGTTGAACAGTCATTAGCTTTCTTT. Based on the CDR3 plus reference TRBV29-1 and TRBJ1-1, the full variable domain is SAVISQKPSRDICQRGTSLTIQCQVDSQVTMMFWYRQQPGQSLTLIATANQGSEATYESGFVIDKFPISRPNLTFSTLTVSNMSPEDSSIYLCSVEQSLAFFGQGTRLTVV.